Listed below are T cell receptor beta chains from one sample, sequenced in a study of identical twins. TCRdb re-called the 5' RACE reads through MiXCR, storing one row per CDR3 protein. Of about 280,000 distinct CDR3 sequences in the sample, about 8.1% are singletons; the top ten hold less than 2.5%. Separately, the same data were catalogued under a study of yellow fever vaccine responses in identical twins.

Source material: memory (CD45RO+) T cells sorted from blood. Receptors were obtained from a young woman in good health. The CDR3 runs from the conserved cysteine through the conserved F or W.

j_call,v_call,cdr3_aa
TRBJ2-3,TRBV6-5,CASSYSPAAPDTQYF
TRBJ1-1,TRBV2,CASTARQGGQAFF
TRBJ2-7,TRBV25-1,CASRPNPRGGSDDEQYF
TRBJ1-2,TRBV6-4,CASSDSSTGQGYGYTF
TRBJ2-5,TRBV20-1,CSARNQGARETQYF
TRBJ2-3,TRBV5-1,CASSMTSGSAQYF
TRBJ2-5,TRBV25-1,CASGKYQETQYF
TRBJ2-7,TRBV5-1,CASRGVPTEQYF
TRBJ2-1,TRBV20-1,CSARDYTGGAYNEQFF
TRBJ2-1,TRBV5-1,CASSLGLGTYNEQFF
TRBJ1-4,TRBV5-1,CASSFRGSRTNEKLFF
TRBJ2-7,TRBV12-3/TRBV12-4,CASSLMGYEQYF
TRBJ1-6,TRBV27,CASSLGGGYNSPLHF
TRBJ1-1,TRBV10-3,CAIGNRGSNTEAFF
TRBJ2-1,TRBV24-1,CATSVSRGTYNEQFF
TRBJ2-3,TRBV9,CASSVVSSGRSTDTQYF
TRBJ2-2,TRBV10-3,CAITEGQTNTGELFF
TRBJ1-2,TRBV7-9,CASSSPGGGLYGYTF
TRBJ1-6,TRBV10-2,CASGGQGTYNSPLHF
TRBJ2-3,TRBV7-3,CASSFLGGNTDTQYF
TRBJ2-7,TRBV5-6,CASSRRASGRALEQYF
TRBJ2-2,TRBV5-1,CASSPLSLAGTGELFF
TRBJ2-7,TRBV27,CASSPRASGKGFHEQYF
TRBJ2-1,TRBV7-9,CASSLGGQKNEQFF
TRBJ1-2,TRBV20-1,CSARDYNGGQPNYGYTF
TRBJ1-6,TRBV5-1,CASSLSGDNSPLHF
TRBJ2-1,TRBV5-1,CASSLVLTGLETSYNEQFF
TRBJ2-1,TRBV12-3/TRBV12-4,CASNQAGYGQFF
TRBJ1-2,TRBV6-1,CASSEGPDINYGYTF
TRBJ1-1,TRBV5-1,CASTEPGGLNTEAFF
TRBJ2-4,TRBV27,CASSLIAGNNIQYF
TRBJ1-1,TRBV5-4,CASSLDRFWTEAFF
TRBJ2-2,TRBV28,CASFLNGELFF
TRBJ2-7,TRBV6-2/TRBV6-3,CASSYSTYEQYF
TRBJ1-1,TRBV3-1,CASSQEGDPSDTEAFF